The clone carrying this T cell receptor beta chain showed up many times. The CDR3 has 13 amino acids. V shed 6 bases and J shed 1 base, with 9 bases lying between them. This specimen belongs to a study of T cells in Graves' hyperthyroidism and ophthalmopathy. Study summary: At the time of initial diagnosis and before any treatment, peripheral blood was collected.

The CDR3 regions of TCR beta were amplified from RNA transcripts. An initial round of RT-PCR targeting the TCR CDR3 relied on the HTBI primer set. MiXCR, run by TCRdb on the multiplex PCR reads, gives a single entry per CDR3 protein. The table has approximately 300,000 distinct CDR3 sequences, over 15% seen once. With a duration under 2 months, the hyperthyroidism was newly diagnosed in patients aged 18 to 65. Thyroid ultrasound, orbital computed tomography, clinical symptoms, and serum thyroxine and TRAb underpinned diagnoses. This receptor was identified in a man in his thirties or forties with Graves' hyperthyroidism. Sequenced sample: blood. The gene calls are TRBV12-3 or TRBV12-4 and TRBJ1-1; the D is unclear. CDR3: CASSYTENTEAFF. CDR3 coding DNA: TGTGCCAGCAGCTACACAGAGAACACTGAAGCTTTCTTT.